This T cell receptor (beta chain) appears in the sequencing data of a study of PD-1 blockade in classical Hodgkin lymphoma. Whole-study context: Nivolumab 3 mg/kg was given intravenously every 2 weeks.

Study results and limitations: Complete responders' diversity at baseline resembled that of newly diagnosed patients. Whatever underlies the repertoire differences (possibly disease activity or prior therapy) remains undefined.

The CDR3 is made up of 16 amino acids. V dropped 0 bases and J dropped 15 bases, with 24 bases sitting between them. Per germline, CDR1 MGHRA and CDR2 YSYEKL. In the case of this clone: Antigen: not known.

Clones were sequenced by immunoSEQ multiplex PCR, and TCRdb holds only the in-frame ones, with some missing. The table has over 7,000 clones, around 79% seen once. Every patient relapsed after autologous stem cell transplantation, and brentuximab vedotin exposure varied. Sequenced here: peripheral blood mononuclear cells (PBMCs), sampled before the second cycle of nivolumab. The chain links TRBV4-1 to TRBJ2-1; D remains unclear. The sequence came from a human donor with classical Hodgkin lymphoma. The CDR3 is CASSQDALTGLSVRFF. Written as DNA, the CDR3 is TGCGCCAGCAGCCAAGATGCTCTGACGGGTTTATCTGTTCGGTTCTTC.